One T cell receptor (beta chain) is described in this entry. Its ends do not fully match the called genes, so a read error is possible. The sorted Tregs were CD4+CD25+CD127-/low cells. TCRdb re-called the 5' RACE reads through MiXCR, storing one row per CDR3 protein. The sample has fewer than 75,000 distinct CDR3 sequences; roughly 28% are singletons. CDR3 length: 14 residues. Per the germline V gene, CDR1 is SQVTM and CDR2 is ANQGSEA. The chain employs TRBV29-1 and TRBJ1-1, with unresolved D. Sequencing was performed on tumor-infiltrating Tregs sorted from the breast tumor. The sequence came from a female donor with breast cancer. CDR3 in amino acids: CSVGRRLVNIEAFF. DNA of the CDR3: TGCAGCGTTGGGCGTCGGTTGGTGAACATTGAAGCTTTCTTT.